Sequencing of this T cell receptor (beta chain) was carried out in a study of cytomegalovirus exposure and HLA in healthy donors. Trimming at V came to 4 bases and at J to 7 bases, leaving 16 bases not matched to a gene. Per germline, CDR1 MGHRA and CDR2 YSYEKL. This CDR3 has 18 amino acids. Study results and caveats: A later analysis showed TCR association rates differing by HLA locus, peaking at DRB1 and lowest at HLA-C. The investigators catalogued 180 or so TCR beta chains as cytomegalovirus-associated.

A note on this clone: The target antigen is unknown.

The PCR was carried out with 60 Vbeta primers and 13 Jbeta primers. Produced via immunoSEQ multiplex PCR; TCRdb's table is partial and in-frame only. The table lists around 96,000 clones, under 80% of them singletons. This receptor was obtained from a man in his thirties or forties in good health and CMV-seropositive. Sequences were obtained from PBMCs. The rearrangement uses TRBV4-1 and TRBJ2-1; 10 nucleotides agree with TRBD2. The CDR3 loop is CASSPYPAERGGPNEQFF. In nucleotides, the CDR3 is TGCGCCAGCAGCCCCTACCCGGCGGAGCGGGGGGGCCCTAATGAGCAGTTCTTC.